This TCR beta chain was captured by sequencing in a study of beta chain features in type 1 diabetes. This clone was recorded at least ten times. The antigen is undetermined. Sorting with CD45RO/CCR7/CD25/CD127/CD95/CD27 yielded naive, central memory, regulatory and stem-like memory CD4+ cells. Each population that was sorted was more than 95% pure. Study findings and constraints: Here, the possible influence of HLA type (on TCRB rearrangement) remained unresolved.

Sequencing targeted expressed TCRB transcripts, as all isolated RNA had been reverse transcribed. Deep immunoSEQ sequencing covered naive, central memory and regulatory T cell samples. Profiling relied on immunoSEQ multiplex PCR, and the TCRdb table lists in-frame clones only, not all of them. The sample holds fewer than 500,000 clones, approximately 15% seen once. This sequence originates from a young man in good health. The sample taken for sequencing was naive CD4+ T cells from blood.

The CDR3 sequence: CSVRDRAITDTQYF. The CDR3 DNA follows: TGCAGCGTGCGGGACAGGGCCATCACAGATACGCAGTATTTT. The J gene is TRBJ2-3, the V gene TRBV29-1; TRBD1 matches 9 bases. The length of the CDR3 is 14 residues. CDR1 SQVTM and CDR2 ANQGSEA come from the germline V gene. The ends lost 6 bases at V and 2 bases at J; junction bases unmatched: 6.